This T cell receptor beta chain was identified during a study of cytomegalovirus exposure and HLA in healthy donors. Study outcomes and limitations: Reports indicate that TCR beta sequences accurately predicted the HLA-A and HLA-B alleles of most subjects. Per a prior analysis, the majority of TCR beta V segments were productive roughly 90% or roughly 30% of the time. In a later analysis, a missense DCLRE1C variant was linked to TCR beta V- and J-gene trimming.

V gave up 6 bases and J gave up 0 bases, with 19 bases separating them. CDR1 and CDR2 (germline): SNHLY, FYNNEI. This CDR3 comprises 17 residues. Donors in the study were healthy people who gave bone marrow. This clone was counted only a few times. Its antigen is currently unknown. Amplification used 60 Vbeta primers and 13 Jbeta primers. The repertoire was sequenced with immunoSEQ multiplex PCR; TCRdb's copy has only in-frame clones and lacks some. The sample contains about 160,000 clones, 75% to 85% of which appear only once. This chain uses TRBV2 with TRBJ2-3; D is perhaps TRBD1 (5 bases). The specimen was PBMCs. The sequence came from a man aged 25 to 40 in good health and CMV-seronegative. CDR3 bases: TGTGCCAGCAGCTATGACAGATTTTCCTCTAGCACAGATACGCAGTATTTT. It encodes CASSYDRFSSSTDTQYF.